This is a list of T cell receptor beta chains from one sample in a study of T-cell memory formation after mild COVID-19. Each CDR3 protein is one row after TCRdb ran MiXCR on the 5' RACE reads. The data contain 530,000 or so distinct CDR3 sequences, 17% of them singletons. Sequenced material: PBMCs or a T cell subset sorted from them (not recorded which). The origin of the receptors is an adult woman who had mild COVID-19 (a few samples of this study predate the infection). Cell type and time point are not known. Each CDR3 is given with its conserved first and last residue. Fields, in order: clone size, V gene, D gene, J gene, CDR3 DNA, CDR3 protein. The D gene is left open where the match is weak. Clone size is stated in some rows and not others, as once, few, many or a class when expanded.

abundance: NA
v_gene: TRBV18
d_gene: NA
j_gene: TRBJ2-5
CDR3nt: TGTGCCAGCACCCAGTACCAAGAGACCCAGTACTTC
CDR3aa: CASTQYQETQYF

abundance: few
v_gene: TRBV9
d_gene: TRBD1
j_gene: TRBJ1-4
CDR3nt: TGTGCCAGCAGCGTAGGACCGGGACAGGGGCCCATTGAGGTCGAAAAACTGTTTTTT
CDR3aa: CASSVGPGQGPIEVEKLFF

abundance: NA
v_gene: TRBV20-1
d_gene: NA
j_gene: TRBJ2-7
CDR3nt: TGCAGTGCCGGGCAGGGGCTTTACGAGCAGTACTTC
CDR3aa: CSAGQGLYEQYF

abundance: few
v_gene: TRBV12-3/TRBV12-4
d_gene: NA
j_gene: TRBJ1-1
CDR3nt: TGTGCCAGCAGTCCCCAGGGGATAAGGTTAAACACTGAAGCTTTCTTT
CDR3aa: CASSPQGIRLNTEAFF

abundance: few
v_gene: TRBV27
d_gene: NA
j_gene: TRBJ1-5
CDR3nt: TGTGCCAGCAGTCCATCAGGACATTTTAGCAATCAGCCCCAGCATTTT
CDR3aa: CASSPSGHFSNQPQHF

abundance: few
v_gene: TRBV28
d_gene: TRBD1
j_gene: TRBJ1-1
CDR3nt: TGTGCCAGCAGCCATAACAGGGGACCGGACACTGAAGCTTTCTTT
CDR3aa: CASSHNRGPDTEAFF

abundance: NA
v_gene: TRBV5-6
d_gene: TRBD2
j_gene: TRBJ2-3
CDR3nt: TGTGCCAGCAGTCATCGAGGGAGCGGGAAGGGAGATACGCAGTATTTT
CDR3aa: CASSHRGSGKGDTQYF

abundance: few
v_gene: TRBV7-3
d_gene: NA
j_gene: TRBJ2-7
CDR3nt: TGTGCCAGCAGCAACCCTGGGCGGGCCTTGGCCTCCTACGAGCAGTACTTC
CDR3aa: CASSNPGRALASYEQYF

abundance: NA
v_gene: TRBV11-2
d_gene: NA
j_gene: TRBJ2-1
CDR3nt: TGTGCCAGCAGCTTAGAGCTGAACCTCCCGGGGTTCTTC
CDR3aa: CASSLELNLPGFF

abundance: few
v_gene: TRBV20-1
d_gene: TRBD2
j_gene: TRBJ2-5
CDR3nt: TGCAGTGCGGGGACTAGCGGGAGGGCGTTTGAGACCCAGTACTTC
CDR3aa: CSAGTSGRAFETQYF

abundance: few
v_gene: TRBV4-1
d_gene: TRBD2
j_gene: TRBJ2-3
CDR3nt: TGCGCCAGCAGCCACCCACTAGCGGGGGTAACCACAGATACGCAGTATTTT
CDR3aa: CASSHPLAGVTTDTQYF

abundance: NA
v_gene: TRBV18
d_gene: NA
j_gene: TRBJ1-1
CDR3nt: TGTGCCAGCTCAACTCGGCCAGAGAACACTGAAGCTTTCTTT
CDR3aa: CASSTRPENTEAFF

abundance: NA
v_gene: TRBV9
d_gene: TRBD2
j_gene: TRBJ2-1
CDR3nt: TGTGCCAGCAGTGTCGGTAGCGGGGGGCCTAGCTCCTACAATGAGCAGTTCTTC
CDR3aa: CASSVGSGGPSSYNEQFF

abundance: NA
v_gene: TRBV24-1
d_gene: NA
j_gene: TRBJ2-3
CDR3nt: TGTGCCACCAGTGACCCCGACGGCCGCACAGATACGCAGTATTTT
CDR3aa: CATSDPDGRTDTQYF

abundance: NA
v_gene: TRBV5-1
d_gene: TRBD2
j_gene: TRBJ2-3
CDR3nt: TGCGCCAGCAGCCCCGGGACTAGCGAGCACACAGATACGCAGTATTTT
CDR3aa: CASSPGTSEHTDTQYF

abundance: NA
v_gene: TRBV4-2
d_gene: TRBD1
j_gene: TRBJ2-2
CDR3nt: TGTGCCAGCAGCCGGACAGGGGGCGAGGCCGGGGAGCTGTTTTTT
CDR3aa: CASSRTGGEAGELFF

abundance: NA
v_gene: TRBV20-1
d_gene: NA
j_gene: TRBJ1-1
CDR3nt: TGCAGTGCTAGGGGCCGGGACAACACTGAAGCTTTCTTT
CDR3aa: CSARGRDNTEAFF

abundance: NA
v_gene: TRBV7-9
d_gene: NA
j_gene: TRBJ2-1
CDR3nt: TGTGCCAGCAGCTTGCGGACTCACAATGAGCAGTTCTTC
CDR3aa: CASSLRTHNEQFF

abundance: few
v_gene: TRBV15
d_gene: TRBD2
j_gene: TRBJ2-3
CDR3nt: TGTGCCACCGAGCCGGGACTAGCTGCAGATACGCAGTATTTT
CDR3aa: CATEPGLAADTQYF

abundance: NA
v_gene: TRBV30
d_gene: TRBD1
j_gene: TRBJ1-2
CDR3nt: TGTGCCTGGAGTGCTGCCAGGGGGTCTGGCTACACCTTC
CDR3aa: CAWSAARGSGYTF

abundance: NA
v_gene: TRBV5-1
d_gene: NA
j_gene: TRBJ1-4
CDR3nt: TGCGCCAGCAGCTTGGTGGGAAATGAAAAACTGTTTTTT
CDR3aa: CASSLVGNEKLFF

abundance: few
v_gene: TRBV20-1
d_gene: TRBD2
j_gene: TRBJ2-1
CDR3nt: TGCAGTGCTACCAGGCACCTAGCGGCGTCCTACAATGAGCAGTTCTTC
CDR3aa: CSATRHLAASYNEQFF

abundance: many
v_gene: TRBV4-3
d_gene: NA
j_gene: TRBJ1-2
CDR3nt: TGCGCCAGCAGCCAAGATCTTTTTAACTATGGCTACACCTTC
CDR3aa: CASSQDLFNYGYTF

abundance: NA
v_gene: TRBV12-3/TRBV12-4
d_gene: TRBD2
j_gene: TRBJ2-3
CDR3nt: TGTGCCAGCAGTCCCCGAATTCTAGTAGCGGGGGGCACAGATACGCAGTATTTT
CDR3aa: CASSPRILVAGGTDTQYF

abundance: few
v_gene: TRBV24-1
d_gene: TRBD2
j_gene: TRBJ2-1
CDR3nt: TGTGCCACCAGTGATAGCGGGGGGATGTACAATGAGCAGTTCTTC
CDR3aa: CATSDSGGMYNEQFF

abundance: few
v_gene: TRBV6-2/TRBV6-3
d_gene: NA
j_gene: TRBJ2-1
CDR3nt: TGTGCCAGCAGTTACTCCGCCGGGTCGGGCAAAGCGAGCTCCTACAATGAGCAGTTCTTC
CDR3aa: CASSYSAGSGKASSYNEQFF

abundance: few
v_gene: TRBV29-1
d_gene: NA
j_gene: TRBJ2-1
CDR3nt: TGCAGCGTTGAAGATCGAGCAAGTTATACAGGAGCCTACAATGAGCAGTTCTTC
CDR3aa: CSVEDRASYTGAYNEQFF

abundance: few
v_gene: TRBV5-5
d_gene: NA
j_gene: TRBJ2-1
CDR3nt: TGTGCCAGCAGCTTGACCGGGACCCCGGACTCAAATGAGCAGTTCTTC
CDR3aa: CASSLTGTPDSNEQFF

abundance: NA
v_gene: TRBV18
d_gene: TRBD1
j_gene: TRBJ2-7
CDR3nt: TGTGCCAGCTCACTAACTTTTCAGGGGGCCTACGAGCAGTACTTC
CDR3aa: CASSLTFQGAYEQYF

abundance: NA
v_gene: TRBV7-6
d_gene: TRBD2
j_gene: TRBJ2-7
CDR3nt: TGTGCCAGCAGCACGGGACTAGTCCCCGGAGAGCAGTACTTC
CDR3aa: CASSTGLVPGEQYF

abundance: NA
v_gene: TRBV4-2
d_gene: TRBD2
j_gene: TRBJ2-7
CDR3nt: TGTGCCAGCAGCCAAGAGGCAGCGGGAAGCTCCTACGAGCAGTACTTC
CDR3aa: CASSQEAAGSSYEQYF

abundance: NA
v_gene: TRBV19
d_gene: NA
j_gene: TRBJ1-4
CDR3nt: TGTGCCAGCGGGAATACGGCTGCTAATGAAAAACTGTTTTTT
CDR3aa: CASGNTAANEKLFF